A single sample is the source of the 28 T cell receptor beta chains below, sequenced in a study of blood T cell repertoires in COVID-19. The assay was immunoSEQ multiplex PCR, and TCRdb's table has in-frame clones only and misses some. The data hold some 99,000 clones, with around 84% observed a single time. The specimen was peripheral blood. The receptors shown here come from a woman aged 55-70 years in a cohort sampled during active or convalescent COVID-19.

The CDR3 DNA follows: TGTGCCAGCAGCTTTAGTGAGAGCACAGATACGCAGTATTTT. Its translation: CASSFSESTDTQYF. This chain connects TRBV7-9 to TRBJ2-3; no definite D call. From germline, CDR1 is SEHNR and CDR2 FQNEAQ (reference sequence). This CDR3 spans 14 amino acids. V lost 3 bases and J 0 bases, leaving 7 bases between the germline ends.

The chain links TRBV14 to TRBJ2-4; 7 bases are a match to TRBD1. J was trimmed by 2 bases and V by 4 bases; bases with no gene match: 5. The germline V gene encodes CDR1 SGHDN and CDR2 FVKESK. The CDR3 has 15 amino acids. The CDR3 DNA is TGTGCCAGCAGCCTAGGGGGCTCAACCAAAAACATTCAGTACTTC. Protein sequence: CASSLGGSTKNIQYF.

The chain recombines TRBV19 with TRBJ2-7, with a tentative D call TRBD2 (6 bases). Germline V gene sequence: CDR1 LNHDA, CDR2 SQIVND (reference sequence). This CDR3 has 14 amino acids. V lost 4 bases, J lost 2 bases, and 12 bases lay in between. In DNA form, the CDR3 reads TGTGCCAGTAGTAACGGGGGACCCCCCTACGAGCAGTACTTC. Translation gives CASSNGGPPYEQYF.

This clone was picked up one time. This chain uses TRBV3-1 (or the pseudogene TRBV3-2) with TRBJ1-1; 7 bases match TRBD1. There are 13 residues in the CDR3. The V and J ends lost 4 bases and 7 bases, in that order; junction bases with no gene match: 6. Germline V gene sequence: CDR1 LGHDT, CDR2 YNNKEL (reference sequence). The CDR3 DNA follows: TGTGCCAGCAGCCCATACCGGGACAGTGAAGCTTTCTTT. It codes for CASSPYRDSEAFF.

The J gene is TRBJ1-3, the V gene TRBV7-3; D gene unclear. V lost 4 bases and J 2 bases, leaving 6 bases between the germline ends. This CDR3 is 13 amino acids long. CDR1 is SGHTA and CDR2 is FQGTGA in the germline V gene. The CDR3 DNA reads as TGTGCCAGCAGCTCGTCAGCTGGAAACACCATATATTTT. Translated, it gives CASSSSAGNTIYF.

A single count supports this clone. The chain recombines TRBV3-1 (or the pseudogene TRBV3-2) with TRBJ2-5, with 7 positions matching TRBD1. There are 14 residues in the CDR3. Trimming cost V 0 bases and J 4 bases; bases outside gene matches: 2. The germline gives CDR1 LGHDT, CDR2 YNNKEL (reference sequence). This CDR3 reads CASSQDTGVETQYF. CDR3 DNA: TGTGCCAGCAGCCAAGACACAGGGGTAGAGACCCAGTACTTC.

The V gene is TRBV3-1 (or the pseudogene TRBV3-2), the J gene TRBJ1-1; perhaps TRBD1 as D (6 bases). Trimming cost V 1 base and J 1 base, with 7 bases left between them. The CDR3 runs 14 residues. Germline V lookup: CDR1 LGHDT, CDR2 YNNKEL (reference sequence). The CDR3 region is CASSQGQANTEAFF. DNA of the CDR3: TGTGCCAGCAGCCAAGGACAGGCGAACACTGAAGCTTTCTTT.

This clone was counted once. The CDR3 loop reads CASSVAEAGPPYNEQFF. The DNA for the CDR3 is TGTGCCAGCAGCGTAGCTGAGGCAGGGCCACCCTACAATGAGCAGTTCTTC. J is TRBJ2-1 and V is TRBV9; possible D gene TRBD1, 5 bases. From germline, CDR1 is SGDLS and CDR2 YYNGEE. CDR3 length: 17 residues. V was clipped by 0 bases and J by 2 bases, with 15 bases between them.

V usage is TRBV6-4 and J usage is TRBJ2-7; tentative D call: TRBD1 (7 bases). The CDR3 loop spans 15 amino acids. CDR1 MRHNA and CDR2 SNTAGT come from the germline V gene. V lost 0 bases and J lost 2, with 11 bases in between. The CDR3 sequence: CASSDSRDSPYEQYF. Written as DNA, the CDR3 is TGTGCCAGCAGTGACTCGCGGGACAGTCCCTACGAGCAGTACTTC.

The chain joins TRBV29-1 to TRBJ1-5; D gene unclear. Trimming took off 4 bases at V and 0 bases at J, with 7 bases between the two ends. The CDR3 consists of 13 residues. Germline CDR1 and CDR2: SQVTM and ANQGSEA. In DNA form, the CDR3 reads TGCAGCGTTGGCCAGAATAGCAATCAGCCCCAGCATTTT. Translated: CSVGQNSNQPQHF.

The chain joins TRBV18 to TRBJ2-7; TRBD2 aligns across 9 bases. Germline assignment: CDR1 KGHSH and CDR2 LQKENI. V trimming: 2 bases; J trimming: 1 base; junction bases outside the gene matches: 6. This CDR3 spans 16 amino acids. CDR3 loop: CASSPAGGVYSYEQYF. As DNA, the CDR3 is TGTGCCAGCTCACCAGCGGGAGGGGTATATTCCTACGAGCAGTACTTC.

This sequence joins TRBV19 and TRBJ1-3; TRBD1 might be the D (6 bases). CDR3 size: 14 residues. CDR1 LNHDA and CDR2 SQIVND come from the germline V gene (reference sequence). V lost 7 bases, J lost 0 bases, and 10 bases lay in between. The CDR3 protein is CASTGASSGNTIYF. Here the CDR3 DNA reads TGTGCCAGTACAGGGGCCAGCTCTGGAAACACCATATATTTT.

V usage is TRBV5-1 and J usage is TRBJ1-1, with TRBD1 matching over 8 bases. The germline CDR1 and CDR2 sequences are SGHRS and YFSETQ. The CDR3 loop spans 15 amino acids. With 0 bases clipped from V and 3 bases from J, the junction kept 4 bases outside the gene matches. Here the CDR3 DNA reads TGCGCCAGCAGCTTGGGGACAGGGATGGACACTGAAGCTTTCTTT. It specifies CASSLGTGMDTEAFF.

As regards this clone: An end of the junction does not agree with germline; a read error may underlie this. Other DNA sequences from this sample encode an identical CDR3 as well. V is TRBV5-6 and J is TRBJ1-2; tentatively, D is TRBD1 (6 bases). Germline CDR1 is SGHDT and CDR2 is YYEEEE. The CDR3 is 14 amino acids. CDR3 in amino acids: CASTPRGGSYGYTF. The CDR3 nucleotides read TGTGCCAGCACCCCGAGGGGGGGCAGCTATGGCTACACCTTT.

The chain combines TRBV18 with TRBJ2-7; D possibly corresponds to TRBD1 (6 bases). The CDR3 runs 16 residues. Germline V CDR1 and CDR2: KGHSH, LQKENI. V lost 1 base to trimming and J lost 5 bases, with 18 bases between them. CDR3 coding DNA: TGTGCCAGCTCACCACTCCTCGATACAGGGATCAACGAGCAGTACTTC. It is translated as CASSPLLDTGINEQYF.

Regarding this clone: Other DNA sequences in this sample translate to the same CDR3. The chain links TRBV5-6 to TRBJ2-5; D not certain. The CDR3 runs to 11 residues. The germline V and J ends were trimmed by 2 bases and 5 bases, with 4 bases remaining between them. Germline V gives CDR1 SGHDT, CDR2 YYEEEE. CDR3: CASSFGETQYF. As DNA, the CDR3 is TGTGCCAGCAGCTTCGGGGAGACCCAGTACTTC.

The chain carries TRBV5-1 and TRBJ1-1; 7 nucleotides line up with TRBD1. CDR3 length: 13 amino acids. In germline, CDR1 is SGHRS, CDR2 YFSETQ. The V segment lost 3 bases and the J segment 6 bases; nucleotides outside the gene matches: 5. The CDR3 DNA is TGCGCCAGCAGCTCTCAGGGGGGAGCTGAAGCTTTCTTT. Protein: CASSSQGGAEAFF.

The V and J genes are TRBV28 and TRBJ2-3; no clear D. The germline V gene encodes CDR1 MDHEN and CDR2 SYDVKM. The V gene lost 3 bases and the J gene lost 2 bases, with 12 bases spanning the gap. This CDR3 is built from 15 residues. The CDR3 DNA sequence: TGTGCCAGCAGTTTCTCTCCACAAACCACAGATACGCAGTATTTT. Translated: CASSFSPQTTDTQYF.

V and J are TRBV15 and TRBJ1-6; D perhaps matches TRBD1 (6 bases). The CDR3 covers 15 residues. The V and J ends lost 1 base and 7 bases respectively, with 11 bases between them. Germline V lookup: CDR1 LNHNV, CDR2 YYDKDF (reference sequence). In DNA, the CDR3 is TGTGCCACCAGCAGAGTGAGGGGGGGAAATTCACCCCTCCACTTT. Encoded protein: CATSRVRGGNSPLHF.

The rearrangement links TRBV19 to TRBJ1-1; 12 bases align to TRBD1. Germline-derived CDR1 and CDR2 are LNHDA and SQIVND (reference sequence). V shed 4 bases and J 5 bases; nucleotides not matched to a gene: 11. This CDR3 spans 17 amino acids. The CDR3: CASSKEGTGGRGTEAFF. The CDR3 DNA is TGTGCCAGTAGTAAGGAAGGGACAGGGGGCCGGGGAACTGAAGCTTTCTTT.

This sequence joins TRBV3-1 (or the pseudogene TRBV3-2) and TRBJ2-5, with a tentative D call TRBD1 (8 bases). With 0 bases removed from V and 4 bases from J, the gap between germline ends came to 15 bases. This CDR3 contains 16 residues. Germline loops: CDR1 LGHDT, CDR2 YNNKEL (reference sequence). This CDR3 is CASSQDRTGGGETQYF. The CDR3 DNA is TGTGCCAGCAGCCAAGACCGAACAGGGGGGGGAGAGACCCAGTACTTC.

A word on this clone: An end of the junction does not agree with germline; a read error may underlie this. The chain carries TRBV7-2 and TRBJ2-2; TRBD2 might be the D (7 bases). The CDR3 is made up of 12 amino acids. Per the germline V gene, CDR1 is SGHTA and CDR2 is FQGNSA. The CDR3 DNA sequence: TGTGCCAGCAGCTTAGGGGAGGGGGGGCTGTTTTTT. The encoded protein is CASSLGEGGLFF.

V is TRBV7-6 and J is TRBJ1-1, with TRBD1 identical over 8 bases. Per the germline V gene, CDR1 is SGHVS and CDR2 is FNYEAQ. The junction had 11 bases not matched to a gene; V was cut back by 5 bases and J by 0 bases. The CDR3 runs to 17 residues. The CDR3 sequence: CASSVGQVGTVNTEAFF. The CDR3 bases are TGTGCCAGCAGCGTGGGACAGGTCGGTACGGTGAACACTGAAGCTTTCTTT. Complete variable domain (other parts from reference TRBV7-6 and TRBJ1-1): GAGVSQSPRYKVTKRGQDVALRCDPISGHVSLYWYRQALGQGPEFLTYFNYEAQQDKSGLPNDRFSAERPEGSISTLTIQRTEQRDSAMYRCASSVGQVGTVNTEAFFGQGTRLTVV.

The J gene is TRBJ2-7, the V gene TRBV4-1, with TRBD2 matching 11 bases. The V and J ends lost 0 bases and 6 bases, in that order; junction bases with no gene match: 10. Germline CDR1 and CDR2: MGHRA and YSYEKL. This CDR3 is 17 amino acids long. CDR3: CASSQDPTSGRSPEQYF. DNA of the CDR3: TGCGCCAGCAGCCAAGATCCCACTAGCGGGAGAAGTCCCGAGCAGTACTTC.

J is TRBJ2-1 and V is TRBV18, with D possibly matching TRBD1 (6 bases). The germline CDR1 and CDR2 sequences are KGHSH and LQKENI. Trimming removed 0 bases from V and 8 bases from J, with 17 bases in between. The CDR3 totals 16 residues. The DNA of the CDR3 is TGTGCCAGCTCACCACCTGGGATAAGAGGGGGAGATGAGCAGTTCTTC. It codes for CASSPPGIRGGDEQFF. The whole variable domain, remainder taken from reference TRBV18 and TRBJ2-1, is NAGVMQNPRHLVRRRGQEARLRCSPMKGHSHVYWYRQLPEEGLKFMVYLQKENIIDESGMPKERFSAEFPKEGPSILRIQQVVRGDSAAYFCASSPPGIRGGDEQFFGPGTRLTVL.

This chain links TRBV24-1 with TRBJ2-5, with D possibly matching TRBD2 (6 bases). V lost 2 bases, J lost 2 bases, and 14 bases lay in between. CDR3 length: 16 amino acids. Per germline, CDR1 KGHDR and CDR2 SFDVKD. The DNA of the CDR3 is TGTGCCACCAGTGATTCCCCCGGGAGAGGACAAGAGACCCAGTACTTC. Its translation is CATSDSPGRGQETQYF.

The chain combines TRBV5-1 with TRBJ2-7, with 10 bases fitting TRBD1. The germline gives CDR1 SGHRS, CDR2 YFSETQ. V was pared by 4 bases and J by 2 bases, with 0 bases of the junction left unmatched. This CDR3 is 13 amino acids long. The CDR3 sequence is CASSGTGAYEQYF. CDR3 DNA: TGCGCCAGCAGCGGGACAGGGGCCTACGAGCAGTACTTC.

The rearrangement links TRBV6-4 to TRBJ1-4, with 11 nucleotides matching TRBD1. The trim removed 3 bases at V and 6 bases at J, leaving 18 bases unmatched. The CDR3 sequence is 20 residues long. The germline V gene encodes CDR1 MRHNA and CDR2 SNTAGT. The CDR3 DNA is TGTGCCAGCAGTGAGCCCTTGACCGGGACAGGGGGGCCCGGTGATGAAAAACTGTTTTTT. This encodes CASSEPLTGTGGPGDEKLFF.